The TCR beta chain under discussion was sequenced for a study of response to subunit inactivated influenza vaccine. With V trimmed by 6 bases and J by 10 bases, 10 bases remained unmatched. The germline CDR1 and CDR2 sequences are SGHRS and YFSETQ. The CDR3 spans 15 residues. This clonotype has at least ten counts. Its antigen is not identified. Whole-study findings and limits: Authors suggested each seasonal flu vaccination may recruit only limited numbers of new T cells.

In TCRdb, the RT-PCR reads were re-called with MiXCR into one record per CDR3 protein. Of 750,000 to 850,000 distinct CDR3 sequences detected, 18% appear once; the ten largest clones hold 11%. J is TRBJ2-1 and V is TRBV5-1, with 13 bases matching TRBD2. This sample comprised PBMCs from blood, obtained about 5 days after vaccination. The clonotype comes from a man in his fifties who received an inactivated influenza vaccine. The CDR3 is CASIDRTSGGAEQFF. DNA for the CDR3: TGCGCCAGCATCGACCGAACTAGCGGGGGGGCCGAGCAGTTCTTC.